The next 2 T cell receptor beta chains were all read from a single sample in a study of identical twins (TCRdb year 2016). Libraries were made using 5' RACE. Sequenced on an Illumina HiSeq 2000. In-frame beta chains were kept once TCRdb had trimmed the public reads at Q25 with fastp and called clones with MiXCR. Identical CDR3 protein sequences are pooled into one entry, listed with their most common genes and DNA. Across this sample there are about 1.7 million distinct CDR3 sequences, with around a third seen only once. The ten biggest clones cover less than 0.35% of the sample. Sequenced: cord blood. These receptors originate from a newborn girl in good health.

The J gene is TRBJ1-4, the V gene TRBV29-1; D may be TRBD1 (5 bases). V was cut by 5 bases and J by 7 bases, with 14 bases left in between. The CDR3 consists of 13 residues. CDR1 is SQVTM, CDR2 ANQGSEA, per germline. The CDR3 DNA reads as TGCAGCGTTAGGGGAGACGGGACTGAAAAACTGTTTTTT. This gives the protein CSVRGDGTEKLFF.

The chain combines TRBV27 with TRBJ2-1; D is undetermined. The J call may be wrong; the DNA end is better matched by TRBJ2-7. This CDR3 has 11 amino acids. Germline CDR1 and CDR2: MNHEY and SMNVEV (reference sequence). DNA of the CDR3: TGTGCCAGCAGTGCCCTCTCTAAGCAGTACTTC. Protein product: CASSALSKQYF.